This TCR beta chain derives from a study of OX40 agonist ivuxolimab in advanced cancers. For the study at large: Six ivuxolimab dose levels, 0.01 to 10 mg/kg, were given intravenously every 2 weeks. Males comprised over 80% of the group, whose mean age was about 62 years (range roughly 20 to 85).

Patients were ruled out by autoimmune disease history or systemic immunosuppression. V dropped 7 bases and J dropped 7; count of bases not matched to a gene: 9. This CDR3 has 13 residues. The germline V gene has CDR1 SGHTA and CDR2 FQGTGA. This clone was seen more than once but under ten times. Some clones are missing from TCRdb's copy, which holds only in-frame ones; the method was immunoSEQ multiplex PCR. The table lists some 84,000 clones, about 88% of them singletons. The chain recombines TRBV7-3 with TRBJ1-2; TRBD1 matches at 7 bases. Sequencing used CD4+ or CD8+ T cells sorted from blood, obtained in a trial of the OX40 agonist ivuxolimab. This TCR came from an adult with an advanced solid tumor such as melanoma, head and neck, liver or kidney cancer. The CDR3 spells CASTEQGSFGYTF. Written as DNA, the CDR3 is TGTGCCAGCACTGAACAGGGGTCTTTTGGCTACACCTTC.